The clone carrying this TCR beta chain was counted ten times or more. TCRdb itself ran the 5' RACE reads through MiXCR, one entry per CDR3 protein. Counted here are fewer than 50,000 distinct CDR3 sequences, roughly 13% occurring once; the ten biggest clones make up 9%. The data originate from a study of neurological immune-mediated disorders. Indicated time point: longitudinal time-point 3. The germline V and J ends were trimmed by 3 bases and 1 base, with 12 bases remaining between them. CDR1 is SNHLY, CDR2 FYNNEI, per germline. The CDR3 is 15 amino acids. The sample was PBMCs. This TCR was recovered from a male donor with HTLV-1-associated myelopathy (HAM/TSP). The chain links TRBV2 to TRBJ2-5, with D uncertain. The CDR3 nucleotides are TGTGCCAGCAGTGAGTACTACCCGGGCCAAGAGACCCAGTACTTC. This translates into CASSEYYPGQETQYF.